This TCR beta chain stems from a study of blood T cell repertoires in COVID-19. About the research overall: The United States, Italy and Spain supplied acute and convalescent COVID-19 samples. PBMCs, B-cell-depleted T cells, or T cells were the source of the cDNA or gDNA that made up the material.

Original data processing: How many nucleated cells were present was estimated from reference gene primer amplification. The protocol was immunoSEQ multiplex PCR, while the TCRdb copy is restricted to in-frame clones and leaves out a portion. Clone size and V and J calls were adopted from that table, with D and trimming inferred from the DNA. This sample has fewer than 180,000 clones, with approximately 86% found just once. Trimming at V came to 3 bases and at J to 2 bases, leaving 6 bases not matched to a gene. The CDR3 is 16 amino acids. From germline, CDR1 is LNHDA and CDR2 SQIVND (reference sequence).

The TCR comes from a man in his sixties or seventies with acute or convalescent COVID-19. Source material: peripheral blood. The chain carries TRBV19 and TRBJ1-5; 8 nucleotides match TRBD1. CDR3: CASSIRRGLGNQPQHF. For the CDR3, the DNA is TGTGCCAGTAGTATCCGCAGGGGGCTCGGCAATCAGCCCCAGCATTTT. The full variable domain, rest sourced from reference TRBV19 and TRBJ1-5, is DGGITQSPKYLFRKEGQNVTLSCEQNLNHDAMYWYRQDPGQGLRLIYYSQIVNDFQKGDIAEGYSVSREKKESFPLTVTSAQKNPTAFYLCASSIRRGLGNQPQHFGDGTRLSIL.